This T cell receptor (beta chain) derives from a study of OX40 agonist ivuxolimab in advanced cancers. Background on the study: Patients with hepatocellular carcinoma, melanoma, renal cell or head and neck cancer made up the dose-escalation patients. Study-level points and caveats: At 0.1 to 3.0 mg/kg, CD4+ and CD8+ blood T cells expanded clonally by week 6. Expansion of clones was among the lowest in partial responders at 0.1-3.0 mg/kg. CD8+ T cells averaged more expanded clones than CD4+.

Trimming cost V 2 bases and J 2 bases, with 12 bases left between them. CDR3 length: 14 amino acids. Germline values: CDR1 SQVTM, CDR2 ANQGSEA. Concerning this clone itself: The antigen remains undetermined.

Data came from immunoSEQ multiplex PCR; TCRdb stores just in-frame clones and leaves some out. The table shows under 50,000 clones, with over 60% occurring only once. This receptor was identified in an adult with an advanced solid tumor such as melanoma, head and neck, liver or kidney cancer. The input for sequencing was CD4+ or CD8+ T cells sorted from blood, taken in a trial of the OX40 agonist ivuxolimab. This chain connects TRBV29-1 to TRBJ1-2, with D possibly being TRBD1 (5 bases). The CDR3 DNA reads as TGCAGCGTTGAACCCCGGGACGGAAACTATGGCTACACCTTC. This codes for CSVEPRDGNYGYTF.